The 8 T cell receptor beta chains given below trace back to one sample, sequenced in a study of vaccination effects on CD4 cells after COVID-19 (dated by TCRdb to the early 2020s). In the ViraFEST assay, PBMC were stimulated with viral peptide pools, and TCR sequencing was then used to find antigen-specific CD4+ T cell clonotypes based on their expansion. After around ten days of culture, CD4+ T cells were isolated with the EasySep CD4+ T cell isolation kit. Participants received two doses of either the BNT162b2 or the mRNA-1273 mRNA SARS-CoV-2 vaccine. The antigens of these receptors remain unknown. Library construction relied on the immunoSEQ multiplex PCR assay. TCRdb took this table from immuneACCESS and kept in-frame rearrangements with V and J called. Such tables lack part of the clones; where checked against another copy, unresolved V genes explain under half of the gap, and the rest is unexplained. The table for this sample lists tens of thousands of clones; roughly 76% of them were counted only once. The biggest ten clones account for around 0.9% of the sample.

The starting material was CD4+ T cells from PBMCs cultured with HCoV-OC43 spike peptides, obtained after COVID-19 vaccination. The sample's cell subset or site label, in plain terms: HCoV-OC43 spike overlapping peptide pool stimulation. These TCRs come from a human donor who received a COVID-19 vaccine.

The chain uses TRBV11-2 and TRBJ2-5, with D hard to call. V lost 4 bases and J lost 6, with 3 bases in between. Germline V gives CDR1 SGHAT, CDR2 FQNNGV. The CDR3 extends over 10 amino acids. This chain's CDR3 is CASSSKTQYF. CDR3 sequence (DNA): TGTGCCAGCAGCTCAAAGACCCAGTACTTC. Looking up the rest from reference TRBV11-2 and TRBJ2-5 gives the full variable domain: EAGVAQSPRYKIIEKRQSVAFWCNPISGHATLYWYQQILGQGPKLLIQFQNNGVVDDSQLPKDRFSAERLKGVDSTLKIQPAKLEDSAVYLCASSSKTQYFGPGTRLLVL.

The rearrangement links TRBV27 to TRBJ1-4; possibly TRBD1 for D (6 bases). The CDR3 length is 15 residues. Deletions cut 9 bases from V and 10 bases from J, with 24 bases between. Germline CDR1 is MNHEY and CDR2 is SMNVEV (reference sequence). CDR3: CASQLERTPGAKLFF. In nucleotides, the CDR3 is TGTGCCAGTCAACTAGAAAGGACACCGGGGGCAAAACTGTTTTTT.

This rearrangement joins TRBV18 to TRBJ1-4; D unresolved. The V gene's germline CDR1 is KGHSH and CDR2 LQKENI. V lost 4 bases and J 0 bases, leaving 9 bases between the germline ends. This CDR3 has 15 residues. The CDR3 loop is CASSHGQTTNEKLFF. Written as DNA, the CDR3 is TGTGCCAGCTCACACGGGCAGACAACTAATGAAAAACTGTTTTTT.

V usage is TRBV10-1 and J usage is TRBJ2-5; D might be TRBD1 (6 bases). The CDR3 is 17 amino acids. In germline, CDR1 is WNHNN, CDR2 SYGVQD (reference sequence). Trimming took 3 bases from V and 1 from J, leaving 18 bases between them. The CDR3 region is CASSDGTSPVLQETQYF. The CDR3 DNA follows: TGCGCCAGCAGTGATGGGACAAGCCCCGTTCTCCAAGAGACCCAGTACTTC.

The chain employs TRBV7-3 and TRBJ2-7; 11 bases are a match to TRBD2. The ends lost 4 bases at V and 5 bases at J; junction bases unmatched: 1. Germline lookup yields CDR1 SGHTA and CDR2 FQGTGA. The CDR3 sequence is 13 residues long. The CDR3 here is CASSSGLADEQYV. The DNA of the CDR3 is TGTGCCAGCAGCTCGGGACTAGCGGACGAGCAGTACGTC.

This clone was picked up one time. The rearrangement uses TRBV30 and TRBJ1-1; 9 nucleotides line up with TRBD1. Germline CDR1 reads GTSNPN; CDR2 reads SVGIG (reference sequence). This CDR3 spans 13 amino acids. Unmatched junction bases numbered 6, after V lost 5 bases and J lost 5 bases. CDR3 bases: TGTGCCTGGCACAGGGGGCAAGGAACTGAAGCTTTCTTT. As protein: CAWHRGQGTEAFF.

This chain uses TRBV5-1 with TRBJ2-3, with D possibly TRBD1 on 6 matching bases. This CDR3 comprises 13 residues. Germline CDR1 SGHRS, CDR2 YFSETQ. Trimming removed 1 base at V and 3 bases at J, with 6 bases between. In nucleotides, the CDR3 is TGCGCCAGCAGCTTGCAGGGGACAGATACGCAGTATTTT. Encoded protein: CASSLQGTDTQYF. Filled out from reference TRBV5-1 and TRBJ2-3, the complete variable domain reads KAGVTQTPRYLIKTRGQQVTLSCSPISGHRSVSWYQQTPGQGLQFLFEYFSETQRNKGNFPGRFSGRQFSNSRSEMNVSTLELGDSALYLCASSLQGTDTQYFGPGTRLTVL.

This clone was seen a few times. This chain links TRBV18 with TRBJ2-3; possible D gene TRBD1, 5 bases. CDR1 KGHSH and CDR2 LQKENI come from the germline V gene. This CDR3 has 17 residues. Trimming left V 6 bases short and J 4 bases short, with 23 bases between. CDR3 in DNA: TGTGCCAGCTCCCCAACCCGGACACCCGCAGGGCCAGATACGCAGTATTTT. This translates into CASSPTRTPAGPDTQYF.